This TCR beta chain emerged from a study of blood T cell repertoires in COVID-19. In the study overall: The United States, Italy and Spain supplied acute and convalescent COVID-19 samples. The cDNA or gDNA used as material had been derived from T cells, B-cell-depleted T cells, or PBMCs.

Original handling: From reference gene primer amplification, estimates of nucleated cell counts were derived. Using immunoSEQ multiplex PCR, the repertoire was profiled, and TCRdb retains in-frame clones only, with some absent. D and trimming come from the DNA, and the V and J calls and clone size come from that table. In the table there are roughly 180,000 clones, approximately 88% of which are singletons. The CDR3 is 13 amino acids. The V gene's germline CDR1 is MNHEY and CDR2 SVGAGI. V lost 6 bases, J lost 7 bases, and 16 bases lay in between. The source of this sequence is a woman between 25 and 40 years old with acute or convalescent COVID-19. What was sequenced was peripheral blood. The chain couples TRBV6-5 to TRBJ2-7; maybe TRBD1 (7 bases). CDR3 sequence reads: CASRAGGRREQYF. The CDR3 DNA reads TGTGCCAGCAGGGCAGGGGGGCGAAGGGAGCAGTACTTC.